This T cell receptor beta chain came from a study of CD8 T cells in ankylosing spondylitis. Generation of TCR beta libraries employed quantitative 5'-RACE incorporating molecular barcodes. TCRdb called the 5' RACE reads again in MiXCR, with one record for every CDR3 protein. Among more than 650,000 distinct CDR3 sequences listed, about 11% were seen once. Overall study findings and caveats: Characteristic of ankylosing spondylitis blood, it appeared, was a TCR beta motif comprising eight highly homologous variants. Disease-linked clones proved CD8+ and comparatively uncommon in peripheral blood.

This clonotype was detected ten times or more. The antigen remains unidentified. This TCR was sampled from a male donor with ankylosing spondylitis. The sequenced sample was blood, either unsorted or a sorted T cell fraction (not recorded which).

The CDR3 here is CASSSGTVMGYTF. The CDR3 DNA reads as TGTGCCAGCAGCTCCGGGACGGTCATGGGCTACACCTTC. The chain links TRBV9 to TRBJ1-2; TRBD1 is a possible D gene (5 bases). This CDR3 is 13 amino acids long. Germline lookup yields CDR1 SGDLS and CDR2 YYNGEE. The V gene lost 4 bases and the J gene lost 8 bases, with 15 bases spanning the gap.